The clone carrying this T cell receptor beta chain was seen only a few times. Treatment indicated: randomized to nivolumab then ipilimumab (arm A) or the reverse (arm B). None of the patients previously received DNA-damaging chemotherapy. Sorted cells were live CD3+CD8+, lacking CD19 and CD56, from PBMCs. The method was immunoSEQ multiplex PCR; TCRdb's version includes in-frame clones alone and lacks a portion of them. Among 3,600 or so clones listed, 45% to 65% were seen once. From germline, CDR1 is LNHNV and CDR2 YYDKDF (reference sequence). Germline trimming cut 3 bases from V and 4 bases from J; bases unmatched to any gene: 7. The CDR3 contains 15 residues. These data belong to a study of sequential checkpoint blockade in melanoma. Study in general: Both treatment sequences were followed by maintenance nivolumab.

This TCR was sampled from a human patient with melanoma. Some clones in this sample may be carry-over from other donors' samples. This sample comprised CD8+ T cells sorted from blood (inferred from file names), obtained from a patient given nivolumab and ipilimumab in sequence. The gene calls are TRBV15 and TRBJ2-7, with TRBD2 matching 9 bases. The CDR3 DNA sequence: TGTGCCACCAGCAGGGGACTAGCAGGGGCGTACGAGCAGTACTTC. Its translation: CATSRGLAGAYEQYF.